This T cell receptor beta chain was sequenced in a study of T-cell reconstitution after alpha-beta-depleted transplantation in children. Study-level points and caveats: Elevated TCRbeta diversity at day 60 was traced, in some patients, to surviving recipient T cells and thymic progenitors. When one year had passed after transplant, most T-cell counts and diversity came from newly produced T cells.

Concerning this clonotype itself: Its antigen remains unidentified.

Trimming cost V 3 bases and J 3 bases; bases outside gene matches: 6. Germline loops: CDR1 SGHNT, CDR2 YYREEE (reference sequence). The CDR3 is 15 residues long. As it was prepared, the TCRbeta library received unique molecular identifiers. TCRdb reprocessed the PCR reads via MiXCR and lists one record per CDR3 protein. The table lists 150,000 to 250,000 distinct CDR3 sequences, 6.3% of them singletons. The receptor was isolated from a girl under three years old with combined immunodeficiency, due to receive a stem cell transplant. Sequenced material: PBMCs, taken before TCRalphabeta/CD19-depleted stem cell transplant. This chain uses TRBV5-4 with TRBJ2-7, with TRBD1 identical over 10 bases. CDR3 in amino acids: CASSSDRGSFYEQYF. CDR3 DNA: TGTGCCAGCAGCTCGGACAGGGGGTCATTCTACGAGCAGTACTTC. Drawing the rest from reference TRBV5-4 and TRBJ2-7, the complete variable domain is ETGVTQSPTHLIKTRGQQVTLRCSSQSGHNTVSWYQQALGQGPQFIFQYYREEENGRGNFPPRFSGLQFPNYSSELNVNALELDDSALYLCASSSDRGSFYEQYFGPGTRLTVT.